This TCR beta chain was observed in a study of blood T cells in healthy people across ages (dated by TCRdb to 2014 to 2015). About the full investigation: In model experiments, template switching captured roughly one uniquely barcoded TCR beta cDNA molecule for every two T cells. To track age-related changes in TCR beta repertoire diversity, the study relied on deep sequencing normalized with unique cDNA molecular identifiers. Two additional independent replicas of 1 million unique cDNA reads from the same blood draw were analyzed for two donors (one aged 18 to 29 and one aged 80 or older). Four age groups were formed from the donors: young (average approximately 16 years), middle-aged (less than 40), aged (roughly 56) and long-lived (around 82). To avoid experimental bias, donors of different ages were distributed randomly across sequencing lanes. What the work shows at the level of the full study, not this receptor alone: Because donor CMV infection status was unknown, age-related changes in expanded clonotypes were potentially confounded. Since profiling was done on bulk unsorted PBMCs, naive and antigen-experienced compartments could not be conclusively compared. Compared with the aged group, the long-lived group had more naive CD4+ T cells, fewer expanded clones and increased TCR diversity, a pattern suggesting age selection. Estimates of total diversity from one million sequenced T cells were regarded as lower bounds and underestimates. Observed TCR beta diversity correlated strongly with the percentage of naive T cells measured by flow cytometry. Observed TCR beta diversity per million T cells fell roughly linearly with age, and a significant reduction was already apparent by age approximately 41.

The donors were 40 or so Caucasian individuals from Russia, aged roughly 6 to 100 years, who were systemically healthy. Each donor gave around 9.5 milliliters of peripheral blood, collected into EDTA-treated Vacutainer tubes. Ficoll-Paque density-gradient centrifugation was used to isolate PBMCs, with at least 6.5 million per sample. Total RNA was extracted from PBMCs with Trizol reagent, with at least 6 micrograms obtained per sample. The percentages of naive CD45RAhigh/CD27high T cells were determined by flow cytometry on a PBMC aliquot from every donor. This clonotype has just a few counts. No cognate antigen has been identified for it. No much larger clonotype is one base removed from it; base qualities were not supplied. The receptor library was made with 5' RACE. Instrument used: Illumina HiSeq 2500. A second PCR of about 7 to 12 cycles was performed with a sample-barcoded 5' primer and a J-beta primer mix. A unique molecular identifier was introduced onto each TCR beta cDNA molecule by a template-switch 5' adaptor carrying 12 random nucleotides. Each sample yielded at least 2.5 million CDR3-containing paired-end reads. The Mint cDNA synthesis kit, primed by a TRBC-specific oligonucleotide, was used to synthesize first-strand cDNA from all RNA. All cDNA was treated with uracil-DNA glycosylase and then went through a first 18-cycle PCR with the universal primers M1SS and BC2_uni_R. The authors' analysis ran thus. Normalization of each sample was performed by random selection of 1 million high-quality reads, each carrying a distinct molecular identifier. Reads sharing molecular identifiers were discarded rather than binned into consensus sequences. CDR3 identification, clonotype clustering and error correction used MiTCR with a Q25 quality threshold and the strictest error-elimination algorithm. Lower-bound total TCR beta diversity was estimated with a nonparametric unseen species model using Euler transformation. Using fastp at Q25 and MiXCR, TCRdb reprocessed the public reads and kept productive beta chains. Every CDR3 protein is listed once, alongside the most common genes and DNA of its rows. The V and J calls shown here were made by TCRdb, not taken from the authors' results. The sample records approximately 360,000 distinct CDR3 sequences, more than 45% of which are singletons. 45% to 65% of the sample belongs to the ten largest clones.

From a lookup of the germline V gene, CDR1 and CDR2 are SGHRS and YFSETQ. Trimming accounts for 0 bases at V and 2 bases at J, while the number of junction bases matched to no gene is 2. CDR3 length: 16 amino acids, cysteine to phenylalanine. Only the CDR3 portion is preserved as DNA: 48 bases, with reading frame beginning at the first base. The sequence is built from TRBV5-1 and TRBJ2-6, and TRBD1 aligns with 7 junction nucleotides. Sequenced material: blood. This TCR was sampled from a man aged 55 to 70 in good health. The CDR3 sequence is CASSLGQGAGANVLTF. The DNA sequence reads TGCGCCAGCAGCTTGGGGCAGGGGGCTGGGGCCAACGTCCTGACTTTC.